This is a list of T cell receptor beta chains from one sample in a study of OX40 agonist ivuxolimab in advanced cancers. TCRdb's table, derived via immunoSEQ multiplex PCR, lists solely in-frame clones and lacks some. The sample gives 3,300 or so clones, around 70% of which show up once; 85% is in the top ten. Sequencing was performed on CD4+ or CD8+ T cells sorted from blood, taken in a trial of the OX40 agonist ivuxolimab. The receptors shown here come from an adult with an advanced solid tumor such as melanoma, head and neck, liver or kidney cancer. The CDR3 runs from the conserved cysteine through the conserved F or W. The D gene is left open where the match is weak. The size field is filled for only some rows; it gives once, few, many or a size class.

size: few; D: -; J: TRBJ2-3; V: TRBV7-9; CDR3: CASSLWGTDTQYF; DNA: TGTGCCAGCAGCTTGTGGGGCACAGATACGCAGTATTTT
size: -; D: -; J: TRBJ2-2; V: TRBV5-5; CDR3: CASSLGSGELFF; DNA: TGTGCCAGCAGCTTAGGGTCCGGGGAGCTGTTTTTT
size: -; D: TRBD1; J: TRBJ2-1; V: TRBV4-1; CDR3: CASSQSGTGAPNEQFF; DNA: TGCGCCAGCAGCCAGTCCGGGACAGGGGCCCCCAATGAGCAGTTCTTC
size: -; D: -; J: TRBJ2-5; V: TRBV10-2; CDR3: CASSDPPGRTEETQYF; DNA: TGCGCCAGCAGTGACCCCCCGGGACGGACCGAAGAGACCCAGTACTTC
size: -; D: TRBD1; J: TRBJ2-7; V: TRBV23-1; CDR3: CASSHQGDYEQYF; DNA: TGCGCCAGCAGTCACCAGGGGGACTACGAGCAGTACTTC
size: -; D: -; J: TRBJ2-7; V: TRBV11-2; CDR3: CASSAPGRPGEQYF; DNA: TGTGCCAGCAGTGCACCGGGACGGCCGGGGGAGCAGTACTTC
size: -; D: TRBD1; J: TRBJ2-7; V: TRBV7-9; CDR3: CATSGQKAYEQYF; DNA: TGTGCCACATCGGGACAGAAAGCATACGAGCAGTACTTC
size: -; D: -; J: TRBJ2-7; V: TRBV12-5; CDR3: CASGLGTFFEQYF; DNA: TGTGCTAGTGGTTTGGGAACGTTCTTCGAGCAGTACTTC
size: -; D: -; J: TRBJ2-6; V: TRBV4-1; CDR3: CASSQGGASGANVLTF; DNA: TGCGCCAGCAGCCAAGGGGGGGCATCTGGGGCCAACGTCCTGACTTTC
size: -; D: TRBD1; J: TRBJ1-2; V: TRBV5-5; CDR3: CASRPGQGDGYTF; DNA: TGTGCCAGCAGACCGGGACAGGGGGATGGCTACACCTTC
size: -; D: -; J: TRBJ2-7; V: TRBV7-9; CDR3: CASSFPLEGFSYEQYF; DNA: TGTGCCAGCAGCTTCCCCCTCGAGGGTTTTAGCTACGAGCAGTACTTC
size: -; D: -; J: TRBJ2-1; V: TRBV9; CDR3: CASCEGLDNEQFF; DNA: TGTGCCAGCTGTGAAGGACTTGACAATGAGCAGTTCTTC
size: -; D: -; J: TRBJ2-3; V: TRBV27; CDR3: CASSLFPTDTQYF; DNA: TGTGCCAGCAGTTTATTTCCCACAGATACGCAGTATTTT
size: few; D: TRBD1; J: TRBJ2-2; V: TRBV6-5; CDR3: CASSPGTGDAGELFF; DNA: TGTGCCAGCAGCCCTGGGACAGGGGACGCCGGGGAGCTGTTTTTT
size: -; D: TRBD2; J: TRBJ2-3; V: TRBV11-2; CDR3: CASSLTGGRADTQYF; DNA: TGTGCCAGCAGCTTGACGGGGGGGCGGGCAGATACGCAGTATTTT
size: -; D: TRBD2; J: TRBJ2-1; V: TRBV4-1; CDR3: CASSATSGGAYNEQFF; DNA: TGCGCCAGCAGCGCAACTAGCGGGGGGGCCTACAATGAGCAGTTCTTC
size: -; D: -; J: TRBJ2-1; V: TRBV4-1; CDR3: CASSQANGNEQFF; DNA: TGCGCCAGCAGCCAAGCGAACGGGAATGAGCAGTTCTTC
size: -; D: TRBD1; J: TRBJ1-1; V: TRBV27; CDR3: CASSLSGTGGEAFF; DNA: TGTGCCAGCAGTTTATCCGGGACAGGGGGAGAAGCTTTCTTT
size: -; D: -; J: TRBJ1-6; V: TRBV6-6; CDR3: CAVGSNSPLHF; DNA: TGTGCCGTCGGTAGTAATTCACCCCTCCACTTT
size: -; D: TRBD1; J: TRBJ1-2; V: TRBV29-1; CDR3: CSVEERDRGLNGYTF; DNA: TGCAGCGTTGAAGAAAGGGACAGGGGGCTTAATGGCTACACCTTC
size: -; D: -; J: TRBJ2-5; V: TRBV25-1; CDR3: CASSDTGIETQYF; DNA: TGTGCCAGCAGTGATACAGGGATCGAGACCCAGTACTTC
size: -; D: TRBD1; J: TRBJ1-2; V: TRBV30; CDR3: CAWTTPGQGMYGYTF; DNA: TGTGCCTGGACGACTCCGGGACAGGGGATGTATGGCTACACCTTC
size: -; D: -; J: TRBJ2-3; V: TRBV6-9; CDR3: CASSYSARGTDTQYF; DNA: TGTGCCAGCAGTTACAGTGCCAGGGGCACAGATACGCAGTATTTT
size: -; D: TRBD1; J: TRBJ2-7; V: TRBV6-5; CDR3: CASSLGQSYEQYF; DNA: TGTGCCAGCAGTTTGGGACAGTCCTACGAGCAGTACTTC
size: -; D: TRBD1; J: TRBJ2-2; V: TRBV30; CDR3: CAWSFGTGIAGELFF; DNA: TGTGCCTGGAGTTTCGGGACAGGGATTGCCGGGGAGCTGTTTTTT
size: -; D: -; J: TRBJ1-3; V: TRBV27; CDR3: CASSLKSQGYTIYF; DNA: TGTGCCAGCAGTTTAAAATCACAGGGCTACACCATATATTTT
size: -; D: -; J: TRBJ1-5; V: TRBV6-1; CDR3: CASRESGDSNQPQHF; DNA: TGTGCCAGCAGGGAATCAGGAGATAGCAATCAGCCCCAGCATTTT
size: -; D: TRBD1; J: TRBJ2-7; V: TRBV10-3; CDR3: CATATGGLEQYF; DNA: TGTGCCACAGCGACAGGGGGCCTCGAGCAGTACTTC
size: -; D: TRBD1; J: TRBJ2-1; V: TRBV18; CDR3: CASSVIQGSNEQFF; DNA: TGTGCCAGCTCAGTTATACAGGGGTCGAATGAGCAGTTCTTC
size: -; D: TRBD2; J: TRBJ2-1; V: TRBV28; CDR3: CASSASGAPYNEQFF; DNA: TGTGCCAGCAGCGCGAGCGGGGCCCCCTACAATGAGCAGTTCTTC
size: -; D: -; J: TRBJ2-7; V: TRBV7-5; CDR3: CASSLGDSYEQYF; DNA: TGTGCCAGCAGCTTAGGGGATTCCTACGAGCAGTACTTC
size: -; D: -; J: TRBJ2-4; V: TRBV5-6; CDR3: CASSGQGHIQYF; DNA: TGTGCCAGCAGTGGGCAGGGGCACATTCAGTACTTC
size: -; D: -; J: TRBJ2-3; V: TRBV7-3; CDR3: CASSPGAGSDTQYF; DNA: TGTGCCAGCAGCCCTGGGGCGGGGAGTGATACGCAGTATTTT
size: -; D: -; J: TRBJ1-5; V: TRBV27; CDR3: CATGQQVGQPQHF; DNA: TGTGCCACAGGGCAACAGGTGGGGCAGCCCCAGCATTTT
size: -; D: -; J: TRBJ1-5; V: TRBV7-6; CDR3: CASSLSPGVVGNQPQHF; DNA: TGTGCCAGCAGCTTATCCCCAGGGGTGGTCGGCAATCAGCCCCAGCATTTT
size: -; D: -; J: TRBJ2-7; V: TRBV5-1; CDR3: CASSYPGTSTEQYF; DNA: TGCGCCAGCAGCTATCCAGGGACATCAACCGAGCAGTACTTC
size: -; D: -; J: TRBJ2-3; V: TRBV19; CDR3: CASSDDGERTDTQYF; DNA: TGTGCCAGTAGTGATGATGGGGAGCGCACAGATACGCAGTATTTT
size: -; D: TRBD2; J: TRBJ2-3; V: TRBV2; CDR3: CASSDPSGGSGNTQYF; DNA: TGTGCCAGCAGTGATCCTAGCGGGGGGTCGGGAAATACGCAGTATTTT
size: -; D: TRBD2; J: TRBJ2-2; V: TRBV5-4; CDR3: CASSLAGGPDGELFF; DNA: TGTGCCAGCAGCTTAGCGGGGGGGCCGGACGGGGAGCTGTTTTTT